Sequencing of this T cell receptor (beta chain) was carried out in a study of cytomegalovirus exposure and HLA in healthy donors. Primers: 60 Vbeta forward and 13 Jbeta reverse. The data were produced by immunoSEQ multiplex PCR, yet TCRdb's version contains in-frame clones alone and is incomplete. This table holds 100,000 to 150,000 clones, just under 75% found once. Study-level results: The study recorded 150 to 200 TCR beta chains that were cytomegalovirus-associated.

In regard to this clone: The antigen remains unidentified.

Germline-derived CDR1 and CDR2 are SGHDT and YYEEEE. The trim removed 1 base at V and 1 base at J, leaving 1 base unmatched. CDR3 length: 15 residues. This clonotype originated in a man aged 60-69 years in good health and CMV-seropositive. The chain is built from TRBV5-6 and TRBJ1-5; 8 bases map to TRBD1. The specimen was PBMCs. DNA of the CDR3: TGTGCCAGCAGCTTGCGACAGGGGAGCAATCAGCCCCAGCATTTT. Encoded protein: CASSLRQGSNQPQHF.